The sample holds many counts of the clone carrying this TCR beta chain. This specimen belongs to a study of patients and donors after allogeneic stem cell transplantation. TCRdb re-analysed the RT-PCR reads in MiXCR, keeping a single row per CDR3 protein. The table includes some 880,000 distinct CDR3 sequences, roughly 17% detected once. With V trimmed by 2 bases and J by 1 base, 4 bases remained unmatched. Germline CDR1 and CDR2: ENHRY and SYGVKD. The CDR3 consists of 16 residues. This clonotype was sampled from a human donor who was either an allogeneic HSCT recipient or a stem cell or donor lymphocyte infusion donor (not recorded which). It is not recorded whose cells these are; they may come from a transplant donor. The sequenced sample consisted of blood, either unsorted or a sorted T cell fraction (not recorded which). The chain is built from TRBV10-3 and TRBJ1-5; TRBD1 aligns across 8 bases. The CDR3 protein is CAISEEDRASNQPQHF. CDR3 nucleotides: TGTGCCATCAGTGAGGAGGACAGGGCAAGCAATCAGCCCCAGCATTTT.